Following are 32 T cell receptor beta chains from one sample sequenced in a study of follicular helper T cells after annual influenza vaccination. Indicated time point: 2014-2015 season, pre-vaccination. The repertoire was sequenced with immunoSEQ multiplex PCR; TCRdb's copy has only in-frame clones and lacks some. The data show some 8,200 clones, roughly four fifths seen once. The sequencing here drew on CXCR5+ CD38- circulating T follicular helper cells from blood, taken on the day of influenza vaccination. Subset here: circulating Tfh, non-naive CD4+CXCR5+PD-1+ (ICOS+CD38+ or ICOS-CD38-). The receptors were sampled from an adult who received the influenza vaccine.

This chain links TRBV28 with TRBJ2-7; D might be TRBD1 or TRBD2, each matching 5 bases. CDR1 is MDHEN, CDR2 SYDVKM, per germline. Trimming shortened V by 3 bases and J by 3 bases, and 12 bases separated the two germline ends. CDR3 length: 14 amino acids. CDR3: CASSFSGTDYEQYF. As DNA, the CDR3 is TGTGCCAGCAGTTTCTCTGGGACGGACTACGAGCAGTACTTC.

The chain has TRBV4-2 and TRBJ2-5; 7 bases map to TRBD1. Germline loops: CDR1 LGHNA, CDR2 YNFKEQ. J gave up 5 bases and V 4 bases, and 16 bases lay outside the gene matches. The CDR3 runs to 17 residues. In DNA, the CDR3 is TGTGCCAGCAGCCCCTACGACACGGACAGGCGGCATGAGACCCAGTACTTC. It is translated as CASSPYDTDRRHETQYF.

This chain joins TRBV2 and TRBJ2-4; no clear D gene. Germline V lookup: CDR1 SNHLY, CDR2 FYNNEI. The CDR3 covers 15 residues. Trimming pared 2 bases from V and 8 bases from J, leaving 16 bases between. CDR3 region: CASSESSALRDIQYF. The CDR3 DNA follows: TGTGCCAGCAGTGAATCGTCAGCACTTAGGGACATTCAGTACTTC.

J is TRBJ1-4 and V is TRBV15; D perhaps matches TRBD1 (6 bases). The CDR3 covers 15 residues. CDR1 LNHNV and CDR2 YYDKDF come from the germline V gene (reference sequence). V was shortened by 3 bases and J by 0 bases, with 8 bases between the two germline ends. CDR3 sequence: CATSSRGATNEKLFF. CDR3 nucleotides: TGTGCCACCAGCAGCAGGGGTGCAACTAATGAAAAACTGTTTTTT.

The chain is built from TRBV11-2 and TRBJ2-1, with 9 bases fitting TRBD2. The length of the CDR3 is 17 residues. V was clipped by 8 bases and J by 8 bases; unmatched bases: 19. CDR1 is SGHAT, CDR2 FQNNGV, per germline. This chain's CDR3 is CASRPPSAGGLGDEQFF. CDR3 nucleotides: TGTGCCAGCCGGCCACCTTCGGCGGGGGGGCTTGGGGATGAGCAGTTCTTC.

The chain joins TRBV9 to TRBJ1-1; D remains ambiguous. The V end lost 0 bases, the J end lost 0 bases, and 3 bases lay between the germline ends. Germline V gene lookup returns CDR1 SGDLS and CDR2 YYNGEE. The CDR3 is 13 residues long. The CDR3 DNA reads TGTGCCAGCAGCGTAGCAATGAACACTGAAGCTTTCTTT. Translated, it gives CASSVAMNTEAFF.

J is TRBJ2-3 and V is TRBV6-6; maybe TRBD2 (6 bases). The germline CDR1 and CDR2 sequences are MNHNY and SVGAGI (reference sequence). The CDR3 covers 12 residues. Trimming removed 6 bases at V and 5 bases at J, with 9 bases between. The CDR3 spells CASRSGEDTQYF. The CDR3 region has the DNA TGTGCCAGCAGGTCGGGAGAAGATACGCAGTATTTT.

This chain uses TRBV20-1 with TRBJ2-7, with D possibly being TRBD2 (5 bases). V was trimmed by 3 bases and J by 9 bases, leaving 12 bases between them. The germline V gene has CDR1 DFQATT and CDR2 SNEGSKA (reference sequence). The CDR3 loop spans 11 amino acids. The CDR3 DNA is TGCAGTGCTAGGAACATGGGGAGGCAGTACTTC. Encoded protein: CSARNMGRQYF.

The CDR3 spells CASSEASSRDNEKLFF. The CDR3 coding sequence is TGTGCCAGCAGTGAAGCCTCCTCAAGGGATAATGAAAAACTGTTTTTT. V gene TRBV6-1 combines with J gene TRBJ1-4; D unclear. From germline, CDR1 is MNHNS and CDR2 SASEGT. The CDR3 contains 16 residues. The V and J ends lost 0 bases and 4 bases respectively, with 12 bases between them.

The chain carries TRBV30 and TRBJ1-1, with 7 nucleotides matching TRBD1. CDR3 size: 14 residues. V lost 4 bases, J lost 1 base, and 6 bases stayed unmatched. Looked up from germline, CDR1 is GTSNPN and CDR2 is SVGIG (reference sequence). The CDR3 DNA reads as TGTGCCTGGAATACTCGGGACAGGAACACTGAAGCTTTCTTT. Translating gives CAWNTRDRNTEAFF.

The J gene is TRBJ2-1, the V gene TRBV28; 8 positions agree with TRBD2. CDR1 and CDR2 (germline): MDHEN, SYDVKM. The CDR3 runs to 15 residues. V dropped 6 bases and J dropped 8; count of bases not matched to a gene: 12. For the CDR3, the DNA is TGTGCCAGCAGACTCGGGACTAGGGGCTGGGATGAGCAGTTCTTC. Translation gives CASRLGTRGWDEQFF.

CDR3 nucleotides: TGTGCCAGCAGGGGTGGACAGTTTACAGCCAAAAACATTCAGTACTTC. This translates into CASRGGQFTAKNIQYF. The J gene is TRBJ2-4, the V gene TRBV11-2, with D possibly being TRBD1 (6 bases). Trimming stripped 6 bases from V and 0 bases from J, with 15 bases between. CDR1 and CDR2 (germline): SGHAT, FQNNGV. This CDR3 region has 16 residues. The variable domain in full, with the rest retrieved from reference TRBV11-2 and TRBJ2-4, is EAGVAQSPRYKIIEKRQSVAFWCNPISGHATLYWYQQILGQGPKLLIQFQNNGVVDDSQLPKDRFSAERLKGVDSTLKIQPAKLEDSAVYLCASRGGQFTAKNIQYFGAGTRLSVL.

The gene calls are TRBV15 and TRBJ2-2, with D unresolved. The CDR3 is 14 amino acids. Trimming took 1 base from V and 1 from J, leaving 4 bases between them. CDR1 is LNHNV and CDR2 is YYDKDF in the germline V gene (reference sequence). CDR3 coding DNA: TGTGCCACCAGCAGAGGCAGGAACACCGGGGAGCTGTTTTTT. Its protein is CATSRGRNTGELFF. Full variable domain (outside the CDR3, taken from reference TRBV15 and TRBJ2-2): DAMVIQNPRYQVTQFGKPVTLSCSQTLNHNVMYWYQQKSSQAPKLLFHYYDKDFNNEADTPDNFQSRRPNTSFCFLDIRSPGLGDTAMYLCATSRGRNTGELFFGEGSRLTVL.

This sequence joins TRBV5-6 and TRBJ1-1; D possibly corresponds to TRBD1 (6 bases). This CDR3 contains 15 residues. Per germline, CDR1 SGHDT and CDR2 YYEEEE. V dropped 1 base and J dropped 5 bases, with 15 bases sitting between them. Here the CDR3 reads CASSLYSVTGTEAFF. The CDR3 nucleotides read TGTGCCAGCAGCTTGTATTCTGTTACAGGGACTGAAGCTTTCTTT.

This chain connects TRBV9 to TRBJ2-5; no clear D. The V end was cut by 0 bases, the J end by 5 bases, with 11 bases between. Germline assignment: CDR1 SGDLS and CDR2 YYNGEE. This CDR3 contains 14 residues. CDR3 sequence reads: CASSVEPSVETQYF. The CDR3 region has the DNA TGTGCCAGCAGCGTAGAACCCTCAGTGGAGACCCAGTACTTC. Drawing the rest from reference TRBV9 and TRBJ2-5, the complete variable domain is DSGVTQTPKHLITATGQRVTLRCSPRSGDLSVYWYQQSLDQGLQFLIQYYNGEERAKGNILERFSAQQFPDLHSELNLSSLELGDSALYFCASSVEPSVETQYFGPGTRLLVL.

The V and J genes are TRBV11-2 and TRBJ2-2, with D possibly TRBD1 on 6 matching bases. The germline V gene encodes CDR1 SGHAT and CDR2 FQNNGV. V shed 5 bases and J shed 4 bases, with 17 bases lying between them. This CDR3 comprises 16 residues. CDR3 amino acids: CASSPRGSSSTGELFF. CDR3 nucleotide sequence: TGTGCCAGCAGCCCAAGGGGGTCCAGCAGCACCGGGGAGCTGTTTTTT.

CDR3 DNA sequence: TGTGCCAGCAGCGTAGCAGAGTCTTCACCCCTCCACTTT. It is translated as CASSVAESSPLHF. This chain joins TRBV9 and TRBJ1-6, with D unresolved. V was clipped by 0 bases and J by 9 bases, with 7 bases between them. The CDR3 is 13 amino acids. Germline V CDR1 and CDR2: SGDLS, YYNGEE.

V gene TRBV5-5 combines with J gene TRBJ2-1, with D possibly matching TRBD1 (6 bases). V was cut by 7 bases and J by 4 bases, with 15 bases left in between. The germline V gene encodes CDR1 SGHKS and CDR2 YYEKEE (reference sequence). The CDR3 length is 14 residues. The CDR3 is CASWGTTGYNEQFF. As DNA, the CDR3 is TGTGCCAGCTGGGGGACAACCGGTTACAATGAGCAGTTCTTC.

This chain links TRBV7-2 with TRBJ2-7, with 11 bases matching TRBD2. V lost 5 bases and J lost 2; bases outside the gene matches: 2. The CDR3 extends over 14 amino acids. Per the germline V gene, CDR1 is SGHTA and CDR2 is FQGNSA. CDR3 in amino acids: CASSQTSGAYEQYF. DNA for the CDR3: TGTGCCAGCAGCCAGACTAGCGGGGCCTACGAGCAGTACTTC.

This sequence joins TRBV6-5 and TRBJ2-1; no reliable D call. The CDR3 length is 15 residues. Trimming took off 0 bases at V and 0 bases at J, with 6 bases between the two ends. Germline CDR1 MNHEY, CDR2 SVGAGI. As DNA, the CDR3 is TGTGCCAGCAGTTACTCCAAAACCTCCTACAATGAGCAGTTCTTC. Amino acids: CASSYSKTSYNEQFF.

This chain joins TRBV5-8 and TRBJ2-1; 8 bases agree with TRBD2. V dropped 2 bases and J dropped 10; count of bases not matched to a gene: 2. Germline values: CDR1 SGHTS, CDR2 YDEGEE. The CDR3 runs to 12 residues. CDR3 amino acids: CASSLRLAEQFF. The CDR3 coding sequence is TGTGCCAGCAGCTTAAGACTAGCGGAGCAGTTCTTC.

DNA for the CDR3: TGTGCCAGCAGCCCCCATGAGGTTACCACTGAAGCTTTCTTT. Translation: CASSPHEVTTEAFF. The chain couples TRBV9 to TRBJ1-1; D gene uncertain. The germline V gene has CDR1 SGDLS and CDR2 YYNGEE. The V and J ends lost 4 bases and 4 bases respectively, with 14 bases between them. This CDR3 contains 14 residues.

V usage is TRBV5-5 and J usage is TRBJ1-1, with 9 bases that match TRBD1. The V gene's germline CDR1 is SGHKS and CDR2 YYEKEE (reference sequence). With V trimmed by 3 bases and J by 5 bases, 8 bases remained unmatched. This CDR3 has 15 residues. The CDR3 protein is CASSSVGQGWTEAFF. Written as DNA, the CDR3 is TGTGCCAGCAGCTCGGTGGGACAGGGATGGACTGAAGCTTTCTTT.

The chain employs TRBV11-2 and TRBJ2-1; possibly TRBD1 for D (5 bases). There are 16 residues in the CDR3. CDR1 is SGHAT, CDR2 FQNNGV, per germline. The V gene lost 1 base and the J gene lost 7 bases, with 17 bases spanning the gap. The CDR3 nucleotides read TGTGCCAGCAGCTTAGCTGTGCAGGGATGGAAGAATGAGCAGTTCTTC. Residues: CASSLAVQGWKNEQFF.

This chain uses TRBV6-5 with TRBJ1-6; D is undetermined. This CDR3 has 13 amino acids. V shed 5 bases and J shed 7 bases, with 9 bases lying between them. Per the germline V gene, CDR1 is MNHEY and CDR2 is SVGAGI. CDR3 bases: TGTGCCAGCAGTGAGGGCAGGAATTCACCCCTCCACTTT. Protein: CASSEGRNSPLHF.

The chain joins TRBV28 to TRBJ2-1; 10 bases fit TRBD2. The CDR3 runs to 14 residues. Germline CDR1 is MDHEN and CDR2 is SYDVKM. J gave up 6 bases and V 10 bases, and 9 bases lay outside the gene matches. The CDR3 spells CATNDQRGGNEQFF. The CDR3 DNA reads as TGTGCCACTAACGACCAGCGGGGGGGCAATGAGCAGTTCTTC.

The rearrangement uses TRBV18 and TRBJ2-2, with D perhaps matching TRBD1 or TRBD2 (5 bases each). From germline, CDR1 is KGHSH and CDR2 LQKENI. V was trimmed by 3 bases and J by 0 bases, leaving 17 bases between them. This CDR3 comprises 18 residues. CDR3 sequence: CASSPVQVTGPNTGELFF. Written as DNA, the CDR3 is TGTGCCAGCTCACCGGTTCAGGTGACGGGACCGAACACCGGGGAGCTGTTTTTT.

The CDR3 nucleotides read TGTGCCAGCAGTGATGGAGGTACGACCGACTCCTACGAGCAGTACTTC. Translated, it gives CASSDGGTTDSYEQYF. This chain links TRBV2 with TRBJ2-7, with D possibly being TRBD2 (5 bases). Between the trimmed V and J ends, which lost 3 bases and 0 bases, there was a span of 15 bases. Germline CDR1 is SNHLY and CDR2 is FYNNEI. The CDR3 spans 16 residues.

The J gene is TRBJ2-1, the V gene TRBV25-1; 9 positions match TRBD1. Germline lookup yields CDR1 MGHDK and CDR2 SYGVNS. V lost 4 bases to trimming and J lost 15 bases; unmatched junction nucleotides: 7. The CDR3 has 12 residues. The CDR3 DNA reads as TGTGCCAGCAGTGGTTCTTTGGGACAGGGGTTCTTC. Its protein product is CASSGSLGQGFF.

In its sample, this clone was seen once. The chain links TRBV28 to TRBJ1-1, with D perhaps matching TRBD1 (6 bases). The V end was cut by 4 bases, the J end by 7 bases, with 7 bases between. CDR3 length equals 11 residues. Germline V CDR1 and CDR2: MDHEN, SYDVKM. In DNA form, the CDR3 reads TGTGCCAGCAGTTACAGGGTTGAAGCTTTCTTT. Protein: CASSYRVEAFF.

The chain is built from TRBV7-9 and TRBJ2-7, with D perhaps given as TRBD1 or TRBD2 (5 bases each). The CDR3 is 12 residues long. Between the trimmed V and J ends, which lost 0 bases and 9 bases, there was a span of 9 bases. Germline V CDR1 and CDR2: SEHNR, FQNEAQ (reference sequence). CDR3 nucleotides: TGTGCCAGCAGCTTAGCGGGGACGGTGCAGTACTTC. Its protein is CASSLAGTVQYF.

This chain uses TRBV7-3 with TRBJ2-7; D possibly matches TRBD1 or TRBD2 (7 bases each). V lost 4 bases to trimming and J lost 6 bases, with 10 bases between them. CDR1 is SGHTA, CDR2 FQGTGA, per germline. This CDR3 comprises 12 residues. The CDR3 region has the DNA TGTGCCAGCAGCTCAGGGGGGGTCGAGCAGTACTTC. This gives the protein CASSSGGVEQYF.